These 21 T cell receptor beta chains were sequenced from one sample in a study of neurological immune-mediated disorders. TCRdb re-derived calls from the 5' RACE reads in MiXCR, one entry per CDR3 protein. The repertoire holds about 66,000 distinct CDR3 sequences, with about 4% as singletons. Sequenced sample: PBMCs. All receptors come from a man aged 25-45 years with multiple sclerosis.

This clonotype was counted at least ten times. The CDR3 bases are TGTGCCAGCAGCTTGGAGGGGGGGCGTAGAGCCAAAAACATTCAGTACTTC. Translated: CASSLEGGRRAKNIQYF. The chain carries TRBV5-5 and TRBJ2-4; the D gene is possibly TRBD2 (7 bases). With 0 bases removed from V and 0 bases from J, the gap between germline ends came to 13 bases. The CDR3 has 17 amino acids. Germline lookup yields CDR1 SGHKS and CDR2 YYEKEE (reference sequence).

This clonotype was detected ten times or more. This chain uses TRBV20-1 with TRBJ2-1; unclear D gene. This CDR3 spans 13 amino acids. V was clipped by 6 bases and J by 4 bases, with 13 bases between them. In germline, CDR1 is DFQATT, CDR2 SNEGSKA (reference sequence). The DNA of the CDR3 is TGCAGTGCGAACTCGGCCGCGTACAATGAGCAGTTCTTC. Its protein product is CSANSAAYNEQFF.

This clonotype came up many times. The J gene is TRBJ1-2, the V gene TRBV12-3 or TRBV12-4; TRBD1 is a possible D gene (6 bases). Deletions cut 4 bases from V and 3 bases from J, with 6 bases between. This CDR3 is built from 12 residues. The CDR3 nucleotides read TGTGCCAGCAGTTCAGGGGACTATGGCTACACCTTC. Its protein product is CASSSGDYGYTF.

This clonotype showed up many times. V and J are TRBV27 and TRBJ2-6; tentative D call: TRBD1 (6 bases). V lost 6 bases, J lost 1 base, and 13 bases lay in between. The CDR3 totals 16 residues. CDR1 is MNHEY and CDR2 is SMNVEV in the germline V gene (reference sequence). CDR3 region: CASSLGGPSGANVLTF. Here the CDR3 DNA reads TGTGCCAGCAGCCTAGGGGGACCTTCTGGGGCCAACGTCCTGACTTTC. The full variable domain, with the rest looked up from reference TRBV27 and TRBJ2-6, is EAQVTQNPRYLITVTGKKLTVTCSQNMNHEYMSWYRQDPGLGLRQIYYSMNVEVTDKGDVPEGYKVSRKEKRNFPLILESPSPNQTSLYFCASSLGGPSGANVLTFGAGSRLTVL.

The chain links TRBV19 to TRBJ2-7; D remains unclear. This CDR3 is built from 13 residues. Trimming shortened V by 6 bases and J by 1 base, and 10 bases separated the two germline ends. Germline lookup yields CDR1 LNHDA and CDR2 SQIVND (reference sequence). CDR3 DNA sequence: TGTGCCAGTAGGGGGATTGGATCCTACGAGCAGTACTTC. Amino acid sequence: CASRGIGSYEQYF.

Ten or more counts support this clonotype. The rearrangement links TRBV7-2 to TRBJ1-1; TRBD1 agrees at 7 bases. CDR3 size: 12 residues. Looked up from germline, CDR1 is SGHTA and CDR2 is FQGNSA. The V and J ends lost 5 bases and 8 bases, in that order; junction bases with no gene match: 5. The CDR3 region has the DNA TGTGCCAGCAGCCAGGGGGTTGCGGAAGCTTTCTTT. This encodes CASSQGVAEAFF.

Many counts were recorded for this clonotype. This chain joins TRBV29-1 and TRBJ2-1; 8 bases are a match to TRBD2. Germline trimming cut 4 bases from V and 3 bases from J; bases unmatched to any gene: 8. The CDR3 totals 15 residues. Germline CDR1 SQVTM, CDR2 ANQGSEA. The CDR3 reads CSVVVSGGLYNEQFF. In DNA, the CDR3 is TGCAGCGTTGTGGTAAGCGGGGGACTCTACAATGAGCAGTTCTTC.

With regard to this clonotype: Relative to the germline gene, one junction end is altered; a read error may explain this. The chain carries TRBV3-1 and TRBJ1-5; D possibly corresponds to TRBD1 (5 bases). The CDR3 is 16 residues long. Germline V gives CDR1 LGHDT, CDR2 YNNKEL (reference sequence). The CDR3 protein is CASSQDRRGSNQPQNF. CDR3 in DNA: TGTGCCAGCAGCCAAGATAGAAGGGGAAGCAATCAGCCCCAGAATTTT.

This clonotype was recorded at least ten times. The rearrangement joins TRBV7-2 to TRBJ2-3; TRBD1 agrees at 7 bases. The CDR3 totals 17 residues. V lost 1 base to trimming and J lost 2 bases; unmatched junction nucleotides: 9. Looked up from germline, CDR1 is SGHTA and CDR2 is FQGNSA. The CDR3 is CASSLGLGRGNTDTQYF. CDR3 DNA: TGTGCCAGCAGCTTAGGTCTAGGCAGGGGGAACACAGATACGCAGTATTTT.

Many counts were recorded for this clonotype. J is TRBJ1-5 and V is TRBV16; 9 nucleotides line up with TRBD1. Germline loops: CDR1 KGHSY, CDR2 FQNENV. V dropped 0 bases and J dropped 4; count of bases not matched to a gene: 4. The CDR3 loop spans 16 amino acids. The CDR3 loop reads CASSQSGTGSNQPQHF. The CDR3 bases are TGTGCCAGCAGCCAATCGGGGACAGGGAGTAATCAGCCCCAGCATTTT. The variable domain in full, completed from reference TRBV16 and TRBJ1-5, reads GEEVAQTPKHLVRGEGQKAKLYCAPIKGHSYVFWYQQVLKNEFKFLISFQNENVFDETGMPKERFSAKCLPNSPCSLEIQATKLEDSAVYFCASSQSGTGSNQPQHFGDGTRLSIL.

This clonotype was observed many times. This chain links TRBV7-2 with TRBJ2-7; TRBD2 is a possible D gene (6 bases). The germline gives CDR1 SGHTA, CDR2 FQGNSA. The V end lost 5 bases, the J end lost 1 base, and 12 bases lay between the germline ends. CDR3 size: 14 residues. CDR3 protein: CASSGRDLSYEQYF. CDR3 bases: TGTGCCAGCAGCGGTAGGGACTTATCCTACGAGCAGTACTTC.

The table lists this clonotype with many counts. The V and J genes are TRBV6-2 or TRBV6-3 and TRBJ2-1; possibly TRBD1 or TRBD2 for D (5 bases each). This CDR3 comprises 16 residues. In germline, CDR1 is MNHEY, CDR2 SVGEGT. V lost 6 bases and J lost 8, with 23 bases in between. The CDR3 loop is CASSRPLAGAGDEQFF. CDR3 nucleotide sequence: TGTGCCAGCAGCCGGCCCCTAGCCGGGGCGGGCGATGAGCAGTTCTTC.

At least ten counts were recorded for this clonotype. One end of the junction is discordant with germline, which a read error may explain. V is TRBV12-3 or TRBV12-4 and J is TRBJ2-7; TRBD2 agrees at 10 bases. CDR3 size: 14 residues. The CDR3 nucleotides are TGTGCCAGCAGTCTAGCGGGGGCCGGCTACGAGCAGTACTTC. Its translation is CASSLAGAGYEQYF.

This clonotype was picked up many times. CDR3 nucleotides: TGTGCCAGCAGTTTATATGGTAGCGGGGAGCTGTTTTTT. It encodes CASSLYGSGELFF. J is TRBJ2-2 and V is TRBV27; D not certain. CDR3 size: 13 residues. Looked up from germline, CDR1 is MNHEY and CDR2 is SMNVEV (reference sequence). V shed 1 base and J shed 7 bases, with 7 bases lying between them.

This clonotype was seen at least ten times. This chain links TRBV10-3 with TRBJ1-5; D is perhaps TRBD1 (6 bases). The germline V and J ends were trimmed by 7 bases and 4 bases, with 11 bases remaining between them. The CDR3 covers 13 residues. Germline V gene sequence: CDR1 ENHRY, CDR2 SYGVKD. CDR3: CAINAGQNQPQHF. DNA of the CDR3: TGTGCCATCAATGCCGGACAGAATCAGCCCCAGCATTTT.

This clonotype was observed many times. This sequence joins TRBV6-5 and TRBJ2-7, with a possible D match to TRBD2 (6 bases). There are 16 residues in the CDR3. The germline gives CDR1 MNHEY, CDR2 SVGAGI. V was pared by 0 bases and J by 2 bases, with 14 bases between. CDR3 sequence: CASSYSSRWRAYEQYF. CDR3 DNA sequence: TGTGCCAGCAGTTACTCGTCCCGTTGGAGGGCCTACGAGCAGTACTTC.

This clonotype occurred many times. The J gene is TRBJ2-3, the V gene TRBV4-3; 7 bases are shared with TRBD2. Germline CDR1 and CDR2: LGHNA and YSLEER. The CDR3 covers 16 residues. J was trimmed by 1 base and V by 0 bases; bases with no gene match: 4. CDR3 sequence (DNA): TGCGCCAGCAGCCAAGATATCCTAGCGGGCACAGATACGCAGTATTTT. The encoded protein is CASSQDILAGTDTQYF.

This clonotype was seen ten or more times. This chain links TRBV7-2 with TRBJ1-4, with 9 bases lining up with TRBD1. J lost 8 bases, V lost 5 bases, and 15 bases had no gene match. Germline V gives CDR1 SGHTA, CDR2 FQGNSA. The CDR3 consists of 17 residues. The CDR3 DNA reads TGTGCCAGCAGCCGAGGTTGGACAGGGGTTCGGGGAGAAAAACTGTTTTTT. Protein product: CASSRGWTGVRGEKLFF.

This clonotype was seen ten or more times. The chain employs TRBV7-6 and TRBJ1-3; D remains unclear. From germline, CDR1 is SGHVS and CDR2 FNYEAQ. V was shortened by 4 bases and J by 0 bases, with 10 bases between the two germline ends. The CDR3 consists of 15 residues. CDR3 DNA: TGTGCCAGCAGCTCCGAACCTAGCTCTGGAAACACCATATATTTT. Protein: CASSSEPSSGNTIYF.

This clonotype has ten or more counts. The chain links TRBV6-2 or TRBV6-3 to TRBJ1-1, with a tentative D call TRBD1 (6 bases). Germline V CDR1 and CDR2: MNHEY, SVGEGT. Trimming took 3 bases from V and 5 from J, leaving 13 bases between them. The CDR3 contains 14 residues. The CDR3: CASSYRRGETEAFF. CDR3 in DNA: TGTGCCAGCAGTTATCGCAGGGGAGAGACTGAAGCTTTCTTT.

This clonotype has ten or more counts. The chain links TRBV20-1 to TRBJ2-7; 8 nucleotides align to TRBD1. CDR3 size: 13 residues. Germline lookup yields CDR1 DFQATT and CDR2 SNEGSKA (reference sequence). Unmatched junction bases numbered 4, after V lost 6 bases and J lost 0 bases. The CDR3 coding sequence is TGCAGTGCCGGGACAGGCTACTCCTACGAGCAGTACTTC. Its translation is CSAGTGYSYEQYF.